This T cell receptor beta chain derives from a study of PD-L1 blockade in urothelial cancer (dated by TCRdb to 2016 to 2017). General notes on the study: All patients started therapy at some point between 2014 and 2016 and received atezolizumab 1,200 mg intravenously every 3 weeks. Pretreatment blood TCR-seq was available for nearly 30 patients, at least one posttreatment blood collection was obtained for around 25 patients, and tumor TCR-seq was available for around 25 patients. Pretreatment tumor samples and matched peripheral blood, collected serially before and after atezolizumab treatment, underwent TCR sequencing. In the same patients who had TCR sequencing, pretreatment tumors also underwent whole exome sequencing and RNA sequencing. Durable clinical benefit was achieved by nine patients but not by the remaining 20. Patients had an ECOG performance status of 0 or 1 and had received between 0 and 3 prior chemotherapy regimens. A median of roughly 140,000 T cells and 80,000 to 95,000 unique TCRs was obtained from blood samples, and a median clonality of approximately 0.086 was observed. The study was an exploratory multi-omic analysis of somatic, immune and clinical correlates of response to PD-L1 blockade with atezolizumab in urothelial cancer. Durable clinical benefit was defined as a progression-free survival longer than 6 months, and TCR features were additionally tested against progression-free survival and overall survival. About nine tenths of the roughly 29 patients were males with bladder-origin urothelial cancer, and about 60% of the roughly 30 reported a prior smoking history. Blood samples were analyzed at 3 weeks after treatment start (second dose) and at 6 weeks after treatment start.

Explained via the paper, the time point label denotes: pretreatment peripheral blood. The cohort comprised nearly 30 patients with locally advanced or metastatic urothelial carcinoma treated at Memorial Sloan Kettering on a trial protocol. Peripheral blood mononuclear cells were collected from each patient pretreatment and during treatment, giving between 1 and 8 total time points per patient. The Qiagen DNeasy Blood extraction kit was used to purify genomic DNA from total PBMCs and tumor samples. PBMCs were collected pretreatment and during treatment and were isolated and stored as previously described. A note on this clone: Its antigen specificity is not known. No quality values exist for individual bases; no much larger clone is one base distant.

Including cysteine and phenylalanine, the CDR3 has 14 amino acids. Here the CDR3 DNA is all that survives: 42 bases in frame from base 1. V is clipped by 2 bases and J by 4 bases, and the sequence between their germline boundaries is 11 bases long. CDR1 and CDR2, per the germline V gene, are MNHEY and SVGAGI. Synthetic TCR analog templates were spiked into each PCR so that absolute template abundance could be estimated from read counts. The immunoSEQ assay was used to amplify TCRbeta CDR3 regions from genomic DNA with bias-controlled V and J gene primers. Rearranged TCRbeta segments were sequenced at approximately 20X coverage. In the source study's methods: Clustering was used to correct sequencing errors, and CDR3s were annotated against IMGT to assign V, D and J genes. Out-of-frame and stop-codon sequences were excluded, and only productive TCRbeta rearrangements were used in downstream analyses. To compute clonality, Shannon entropy was normalized by the log of the number of unique productive sequences and then subtracted from one. Clones differing between time points or between blood and tumor were identified by Fisher's exact test with Benjamini-Hochberg correction at adjusted p below 0.01. The table comes from immuneACCESS by way of TCRdb, which keeps in-frame sequences with V and J called. Part of the clones is missing from these tables; in studies checked, under half for an unresolved V gene and the rest for unknown reasons. V, J and clone size were drawn from that table, and D and trimming were deduced from the DNA. This sample gives tens of thousands of clones in total; 84% of them show up just once. Jointly, the top ten make up 8.5% to 10% of the sample.

The paper's findings and limits, for the study overall: A pretreatment peripheral blood TCR clonality below the median was linked to improved progression-free and overall survival. Small sample size (n ≈ 30) and many exploratory analyses mean the results are intended to be hypothesis-generating. Greater expansion of tumor-associated TCR clones in peripheral blood 3 weeks after the start of treatment was observed in patients with durable benefit (n ≈ 24, p = 0.022).

Specimen: PBMCs, collected around atezolizumab (anti-PD-L1) treatment. The TCR originated in a woman aged 70-85 years with urothelial cancer. This sequence uses TRBV6-5 and TRBJ1-1; the D gene cannot be resolved reliably. The DNA reads TGTGCCAGCAGTTACCCCGGAGGGTCCACTGAAGCTTTCTTT. Translation gives CASSYPGGSTEAFF.